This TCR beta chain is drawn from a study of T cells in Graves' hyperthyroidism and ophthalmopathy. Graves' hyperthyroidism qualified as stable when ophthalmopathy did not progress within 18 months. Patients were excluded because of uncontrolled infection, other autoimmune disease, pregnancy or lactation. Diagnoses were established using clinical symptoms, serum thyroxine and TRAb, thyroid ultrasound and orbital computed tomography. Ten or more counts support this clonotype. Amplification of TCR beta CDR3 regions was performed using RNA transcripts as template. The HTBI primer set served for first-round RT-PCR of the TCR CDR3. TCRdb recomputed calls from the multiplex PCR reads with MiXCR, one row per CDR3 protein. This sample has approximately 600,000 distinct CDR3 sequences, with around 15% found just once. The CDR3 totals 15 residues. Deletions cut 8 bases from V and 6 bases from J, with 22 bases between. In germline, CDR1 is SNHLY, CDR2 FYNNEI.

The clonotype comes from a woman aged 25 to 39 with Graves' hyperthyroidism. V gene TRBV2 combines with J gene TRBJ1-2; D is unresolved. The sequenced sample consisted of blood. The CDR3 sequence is CASRLAWAGLDGYTF. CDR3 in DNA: TGTGCCAGCCGACTGGCCTGGGCGGGGTTAGATGGCTACACCTTC.